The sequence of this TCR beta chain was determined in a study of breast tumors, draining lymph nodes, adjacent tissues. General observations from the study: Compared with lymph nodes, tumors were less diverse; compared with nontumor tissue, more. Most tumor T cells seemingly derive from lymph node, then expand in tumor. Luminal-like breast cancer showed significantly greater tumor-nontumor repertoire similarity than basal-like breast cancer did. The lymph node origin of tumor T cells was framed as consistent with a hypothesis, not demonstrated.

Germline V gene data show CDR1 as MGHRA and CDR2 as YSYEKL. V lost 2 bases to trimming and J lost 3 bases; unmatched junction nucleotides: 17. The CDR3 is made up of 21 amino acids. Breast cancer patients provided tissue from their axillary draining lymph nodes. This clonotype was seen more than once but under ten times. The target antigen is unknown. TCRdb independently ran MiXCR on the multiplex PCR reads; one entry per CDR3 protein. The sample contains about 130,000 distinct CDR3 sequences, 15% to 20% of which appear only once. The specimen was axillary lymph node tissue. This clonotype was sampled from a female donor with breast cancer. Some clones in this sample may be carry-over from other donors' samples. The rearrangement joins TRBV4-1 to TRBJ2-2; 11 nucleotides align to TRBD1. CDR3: CASSQPPDRGTGGVHTGELFF. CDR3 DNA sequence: TGCGCCAGCAGCCAACCCCCGGACAGGGGGACAGGGGGGGTCCACACCGGGGAGCTGTTTTTT.